Included here is one T cell receptor (beta chain) sequence, with context. Its specificity is unknown. The sample is drawn from a study of T cells after yellow fever vaccination. About the study: With SMART-Seq v4 Ultra Low Input, the fractions containing low cell numbers were prepared.

The CDR3 has 15 amino acids. The V gene lost 1 base and the J gene lost 4 bases, with 13 bases spanning the gap. CDR1 is LGHNA and CDR2 is YNFKEQ in the germline V gene. Points from the study as a whole: Clones that expanded after primary vaccination mostly reappeared after the booster (around 96% CD4, 70% to 90% CD8). The secondary response was weaker but peaked faster, day 5 versus 15. Overlap between CD4 and CD8 compartments was detected for a small share of clonotypes.

TCRdb used MiXCR to reprocess the 5' RACE reads, holding one entry per CDR3 protein. Of 350,000 to 550,000 distinct CDR3 sequences in the sample, approximately 19% are singletons; the top ten hold around 17%. This specimen was PBMCs, taken before the yellow fever booster vaccination. This clonotype was sampled from a man between 18 and 35 years old who received the YFV17D yellow fever vaccine. The genes are TRBV4-2 and TRBJ1-1; no definite D call. CDR3 amino acids: CASSQGILASTEAFF. Here the CDR3 DNA reads TGTGCCAGCAGCCAAGGGATTTTAGCGAGCACTGAAGCTTTCTTT.